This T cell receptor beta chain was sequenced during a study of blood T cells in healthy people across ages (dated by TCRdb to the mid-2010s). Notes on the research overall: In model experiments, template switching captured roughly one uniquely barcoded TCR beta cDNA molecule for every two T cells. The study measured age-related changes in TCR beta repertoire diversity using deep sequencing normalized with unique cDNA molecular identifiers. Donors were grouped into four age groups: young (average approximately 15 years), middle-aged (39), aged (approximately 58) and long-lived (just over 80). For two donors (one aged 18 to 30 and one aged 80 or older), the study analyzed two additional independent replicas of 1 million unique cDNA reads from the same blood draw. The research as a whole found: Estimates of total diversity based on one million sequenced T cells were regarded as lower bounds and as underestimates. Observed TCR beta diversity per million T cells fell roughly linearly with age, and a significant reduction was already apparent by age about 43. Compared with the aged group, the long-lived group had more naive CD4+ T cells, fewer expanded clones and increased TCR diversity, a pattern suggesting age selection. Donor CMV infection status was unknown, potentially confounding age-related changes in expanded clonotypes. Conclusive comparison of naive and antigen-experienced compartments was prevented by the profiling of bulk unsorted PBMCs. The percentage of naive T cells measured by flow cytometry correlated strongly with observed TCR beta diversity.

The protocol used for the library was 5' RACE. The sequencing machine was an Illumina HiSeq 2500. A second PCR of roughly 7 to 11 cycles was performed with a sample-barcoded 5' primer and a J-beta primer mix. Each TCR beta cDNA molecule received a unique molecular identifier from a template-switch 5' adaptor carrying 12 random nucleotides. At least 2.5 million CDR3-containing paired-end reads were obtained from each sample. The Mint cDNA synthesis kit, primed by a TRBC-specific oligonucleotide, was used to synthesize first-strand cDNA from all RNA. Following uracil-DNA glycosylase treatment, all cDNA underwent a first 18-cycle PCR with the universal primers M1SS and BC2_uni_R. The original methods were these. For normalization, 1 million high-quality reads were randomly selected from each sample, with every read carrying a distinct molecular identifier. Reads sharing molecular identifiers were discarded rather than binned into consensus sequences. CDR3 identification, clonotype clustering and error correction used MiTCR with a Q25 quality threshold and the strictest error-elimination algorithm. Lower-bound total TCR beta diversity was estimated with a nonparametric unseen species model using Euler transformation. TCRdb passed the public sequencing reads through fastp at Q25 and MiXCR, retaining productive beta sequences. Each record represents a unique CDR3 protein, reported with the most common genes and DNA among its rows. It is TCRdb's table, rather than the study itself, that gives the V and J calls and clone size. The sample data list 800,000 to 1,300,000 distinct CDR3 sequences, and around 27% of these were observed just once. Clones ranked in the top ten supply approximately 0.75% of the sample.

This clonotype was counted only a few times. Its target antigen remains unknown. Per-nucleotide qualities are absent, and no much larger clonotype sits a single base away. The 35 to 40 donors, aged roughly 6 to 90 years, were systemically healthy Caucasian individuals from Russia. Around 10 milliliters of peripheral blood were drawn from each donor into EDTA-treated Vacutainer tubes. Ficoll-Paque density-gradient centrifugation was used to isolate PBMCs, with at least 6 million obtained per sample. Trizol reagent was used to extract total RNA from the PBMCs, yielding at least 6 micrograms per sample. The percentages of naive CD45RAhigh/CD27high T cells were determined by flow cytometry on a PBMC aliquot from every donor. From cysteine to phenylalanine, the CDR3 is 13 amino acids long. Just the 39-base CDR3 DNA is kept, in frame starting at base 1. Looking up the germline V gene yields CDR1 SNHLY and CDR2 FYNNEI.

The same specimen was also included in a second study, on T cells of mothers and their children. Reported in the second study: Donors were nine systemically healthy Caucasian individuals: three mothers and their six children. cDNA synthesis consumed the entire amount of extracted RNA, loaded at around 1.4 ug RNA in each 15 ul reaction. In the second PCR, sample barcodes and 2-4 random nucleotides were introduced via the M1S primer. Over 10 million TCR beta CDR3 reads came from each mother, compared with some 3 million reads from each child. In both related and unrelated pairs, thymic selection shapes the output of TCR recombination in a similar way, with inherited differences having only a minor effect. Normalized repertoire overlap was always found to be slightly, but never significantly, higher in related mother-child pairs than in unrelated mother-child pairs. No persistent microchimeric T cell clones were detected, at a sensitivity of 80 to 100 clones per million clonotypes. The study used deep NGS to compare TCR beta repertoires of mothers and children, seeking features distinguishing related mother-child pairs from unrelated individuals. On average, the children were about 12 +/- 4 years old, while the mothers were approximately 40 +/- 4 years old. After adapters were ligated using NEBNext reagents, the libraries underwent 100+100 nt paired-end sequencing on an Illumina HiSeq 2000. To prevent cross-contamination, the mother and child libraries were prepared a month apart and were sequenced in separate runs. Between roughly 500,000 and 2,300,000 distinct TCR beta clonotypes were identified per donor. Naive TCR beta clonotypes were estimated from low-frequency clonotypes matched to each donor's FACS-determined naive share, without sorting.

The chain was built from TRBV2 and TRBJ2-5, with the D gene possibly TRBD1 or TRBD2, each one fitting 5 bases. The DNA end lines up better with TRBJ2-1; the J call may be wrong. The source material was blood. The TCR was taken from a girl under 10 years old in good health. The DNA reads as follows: TGTGCCAGCGAGGGGCGAGTACACAATGAGCAGTTCTTC. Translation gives CASEGRVHNEQFF.